These 23 T cell receptor beta chains were sequenced from one sample in a study of T cells in Graves' hyperthyroidism and ophthalmopathy. The CDR3 regions of TCR beta were amplified from RNA transcripts. First-round RT-PCR targeting the TCR CDR3 was performed with the HTBI primer set. One entry per CDR3 protein, called by TCRdb with MiXCR from the multiplex PCR reads. The sample has approximately 380,000 distinct CDR3 sequences, about 19% seen once. The sequencing input was blood. The origin of the receptors is a young woman with Graves' hyperthyroidism.

The V call is TRBV18, the J call TRBJ1-5; the D gene is possibly TRBD1 (6 bases). CDR1 is KGHSH and CDR2 is LQKENI in the germline V gene. There are 14 residues in the CDR3. V lost 2 bases, J lost 6 bases, and 11 bases lay in between. The CDR3 DNA follows: TGTGCCAGCTCACCAGGAGGGGGTGTTCAGCCCCAGCATTTT. The encoded protein is CASSPGGGVQPQHF.

This clonotype has a count of ten or more. CDR3 nucleotides: TGTGCCACCAGCAGAGATCAGGAGGGGGCCACTGAAGCTTTCTTT. It translates to CATSRDQEGATEAFF. V usage is TRBV15 and J usage is TRBJ1-1, with 7 bases aligning to TRBD1. The CDR3 extends over 15 amino acids. Germline assignment: CDR1 LNHNV and CDR2 YYDKDF (reference sequence). Trimming at V came to 0 bases and at J to 4 bases, leaving 5 bases not matched to a gene.

This clonotype was picked up a small number of times. CDR3 coding DNA: TGTGCCAGCAGAAGGGCGGGGCCGGTAAGGGAGCAGTACTTC. It translates to CASRRAGPVREQYF. The rearrangement links TRBV7-9 to TRBJ2-7; a weak D match, TRBD2 (6 bases). The CDR3 loop spans 14 amino acids. V lost 6 bases to trimming and J lost 7 bases, with 19 bases between them. The germline V gene encodes CDR1 SEHNR and CDR2 FQNEAQ (reference sequence).

This clonotype was detected many times. This chain links TRBV29-1 with TRBJ2-4, with D possibly being TRBD1 or TRBD2 (5 bases each). V was shortened by 2 bases and J by 9 bases, with 11 bases between the two germline ends. The CDR3 consists of 12 residues. The germline V gene encodes CDR1 SQVTM and CDR2 ANQGSEA. In DNA, the CDR3 is TGCAGCGTTGAACCAGGGACCGGCATTCAGTACTTC. As protein: CSVEPGTGIQYF.

This clonotype was recorded many times. The chain is built from TRBV28 and TRBJ1-5; 7 nucleotides agree with TRBD1. Germline lookup yields CDR1 MDHEN and CDR2 SYDVKM. This CDR3 region has 14 residues. V shed 5 bases, J shed 9 bases, and the junction held 10 bases outside the gene matches. The CDR3 DNA reads TGTGCCAGCAGTATAGGACAGGACAGCCCGCCCCAGCATTTT. Amino acid sequence: CASSIGQDSPPQHF.

V gene TRBV24-1 combines with J gene TRBJ1-5; 7 positions match TRBD1. J was trimmed by 2 bases and V by 2 bases; bases with no gene match: 2. CDR1 and CDR2 from the germline V gene are KGHDR and SFDVKD. This CDR3 contains 15 residues. The CDR3 bases are TGTGCCACCAGTGATTACGGACAGGGCAATCAGCCCCAGCATTTT. Translating gives CATSDYGQGNQPQHF.

Remarks on this clonotype: This sequence may be a read error, since a much larger clone differs from it by one base. The rearrangement joins TRBV28 to TRBJ2-7, with 7 bases that match TRBD2. CDR1 is MDHEN and CDR2 is SYDVKM in the germline V gene. Trimming took 6 bases from V and 2 from J; bases not matched to a gene: 10. The CDR3 runs 15 residues. Here the CDR3 reads CASSPRLGGAYEQYV. CDR3 nucleotide sequence: TGTGCCAGCAGCCCCCGACTGGGGGGGGCCTACGAGCAGTACGTC.

This clonotype was seen at least ten times. V is TRBV9 and J is TRBJ1-1; D is unresolved. The V gene's germline CDR1 is SGDLS and CDR2 YYNGEE. Trimming cost V 1 base and J 6 bases, with 10 bases left between them. The CDR3 contains 13 residues. The CDR3: CASSVTWGAEAFF. The CDR3 coding sequence is TGTGCCAGCAGCGTAACCTGGGGTGCTGAAGCTTTCTTT.

At least ten counts were recorded for this clonotype. The chain recombines TRBV6-2 or TRBV6-3 with TRBJ1-1; no clear D gene. The CDR3 sequence is 14 residues long. Trimming shortened V by 6 bases and J by 2 bases, and 13 bases separated the two germline ends. Per germline, CDR1 MNHEY and CDR2 SVGEGT. CDR3 DNA sequence: TGTGCCAGCAGGGGAGACTGGGGAAACACTGAAGCTTTCTTT. Protein: CASRGDWGNTEAFF.

This clonotype was detected many times. V and J are TRBV7-8 and TRBJ2-5; possible D gene TRBD1, 6 bases. CDR1 and CDR2 from the germline V gene are SGHVS and FQNEAQ. This CDR3 is 14 amino acids long. Trimming stripped 5 bases from V and 5 bases from J, with 15 bases between. CDR3 loop: CASSKIGGWETQYF. The DNA of the CDR3 is TGTGCCAGCAGCAAGATAGGGGGTTGGGAGACCCAGTACTTC. Full variable domain (rest looked up from reference TRBV7-8 and TRBJ2-5): GAGVSQSPRYKVAKRGQDVALRCDPISGHVSLFWYQQALGQGPEFLTYFQNEAQLDKSGLPSDRFFAERPEGSVSTLKIQRTQQEDSAVYLCASSKIGGWETQYFGPGTRLLVL.

The sample holds many counts of this clonotype. The genes are TRBV20-1 and TRBJ1-1; D is undetermined. Germline-derived CDR1 and CDR2 are DFQATT and SNEGSKA (reference sequence). This CDR3 spans 17 amino acids. V was pared by 1 base and J by 0 bases, with 18 bases between. CDR3 loop: CSARGEYPYAMNTEAFF. CDR3 coding DNA: TGCAGTGCTAGAGGGGAATACCCTTACGCAATGAACACTGAAGCTTTCTTT.

This clonotype was seen at least ten times. This chain joins TRBV12-3 or TRBV12-4 and TRBJ1-2; D gene unclear. Trimming pared 6 bases from V and 2 bases from J, leaving 10 bases between. CDR3 size: 13 residues. In DNA form, the CDR3 reads TGTGCCAGCAGGGTAACACCGAACTATGGCTACACCTTC. Translated, it gives CASRVTPNYGYTF.

In DNA form, the CDR3 reads TGTGCCATTGCCCCCCAGGGAAGGACTGAAGCTTTCTTT. It specifies CAIAPQGRTEAFF. The chain is built from TRBV12-3 or TRBV12-4 and TRBJ1-1; possible D gene TRBD1, 5 bases. CDR3 length equals 13 residues. V was cut by 10 bases and J by 5 bases, with 17 bases left in between.

This clonotype was seen a handful of times. A read error may account for a junction end that differs from germline. The chain carries TRBV28 and TRBJ2-4, with D possibly matching TRBD1 (6 bases). Germline V CDR1 and CDR2: MDHEN, SYDVKM. CDR3 length: 16 residues. The DNA for the CDR3 is TGTGCCAGCAGTGCCCGGGGCCTGAGGGGGAAAAACATTAAGTACTTC. This codes for CASSARGLRGKNIKYF.

This clonotype showed up many times. The J gene is TRBJ2-5, the V gene TRBV2; 10 bases align to TRBD2. V shed 1 base and J 2 bases; nucleotides not matched to a gene: 10. The V gene's germline CDR1 is SNHLY and CDR2 FYNNEI. This CDR3 is built from 18 residues. The CDR3 loop reads CASSEEALAGATQETQYF. Written as DNA, the CDR3 is TGTGCCAGCAGTGAAGAAGCGCTAGCGGGGGCCACGCAAGAGACCCAGTACTTC.

The table lists this clonotype with many counts. V gene TRBV6-5 combines with J gene TRBJ1-2; possibly TRBD1 for D (6 bases). Trimming took off 6 bases at V and 7 bases at J, with 9 bases between the two ends. The CDR3 covers 11 residues. Germline loops: CDR1 MNHEY, CDR2 SVGAGI. The CDR3: CASSHRAGYTF. The CDR3 DNA is TGTGCCAGCAGCCACAGGGCTGGCTACACCTTC.

This clonotype was observed at least ten times. The V and J genes are TRBV18 and TRBJ2-5; D gene ambiguous. V was cut by 5 bases and J by 0 bases, with 4 bases left in between. This CDR3 comprises 12 residues. Germline V gene sequence: CDR1 KGHSH, CDR2 LQKENI. The CDR3 loop reads CASSANQETQYF. Written as DNA, the CDR3 is TGTGCCAGCTCAGCAAACCAAGAGACCCAGTACTTC.

This clonotype was found a few times. V is TRBV6-1 and J is TRBJ2-2; 8 bases fit TRBD2. The length of the CDR3 is 16 residues. Germline CDR1 MNHNS, CDR2 SASEGT. With 2 bases clipped from V and 5 bases from J, the junction kept 7 bases outside the gene matches. CDR3: CASSETGGLPTGELFF. DNA for the CDR3: TGTGCCAGCAGTGAAACGGGGGGGCTCCCAACCGGGGAGCTGTTTTTT.

The gene calls are TRBV18 and TRBJ1-3; 7 bases map to TRBD1. Germline V gene sequence: CDR1 KGHSH, CDR2 LQKENI. This CDR3 contains 14 residues. V shed 8 bases and J 1 base; nucleotides not matched to a gene: 5. CDR3 residues: CASDQGDSGNTIYF. In DNA form, the CDR3 reads TGTGCCAGCGATCAGGGGGATTCTGGAAACACCATATATTTT.

In its sample, this clonotype was seen many times. The rearrangement links TRBV7-8 to TRBJ1-1, with D uncertain. Germline CDR1 and CDR2: SGHVS and FQNEAQ. The CDR3 runs 14 residues. V lost 7 bases to trimming and J lost 10 bases, with 22 bases between them. The CDR3, as DNA: TGTGCCAGCAATGATAAAGGTGGTAGAGTAACAGCTTTCTTT. It specifies CASNDKGGRVTAFF. Supplemented by reference TRBV7-8 and TRBJ1-1, the full variable domain reads GAGVSQSPRYKVAKRGQDVALRCDPISGHVSLFWYQQALGQGPEFLTYFQNEAQLDKSGLPSDRFFAERPEGSVSTLKIQRTQQEDSAVYLCASNDKGGRVTAFFGQGTRLTVV.

This clonotype has just one count. The CDR3 sequence is CSARGDRGLDTEAFF. The CDR3 coding sequence is TGCAGTGCTAGGGGTGACAGGGGGTTGGACACTGAAGCTTTCTTT. The chain carries TRBV20-1 and TRBJ1-1, with 9 bases identical to TRBD1. V shed 3 bases, J shed 3 bases, and the junction held 8 bases outside the gene matches. This CDR3 comprises 15 residues. The germline gives CDR1 DFQATT, CDR2 SNEGSKA (reference sequence).

The chain combines TRBV6-1 with TRBJ1-6; the D gene is possibly TRBD1 (6 bases). V was shortened by 3 bases and J by 8 bases, with 11 bases between the two germline ends. The CDR3 is 14 residues long. Germline CDR1 is MNHNS and CDR2 is SASEGT. DNA for the CDR3: TGTGCCAGCAGTGACGGCGACAGGTATTCACCCCTCCACTTT. Protein: CASSDGDRYSPLHF.

This clonotype was detected ten times or more. The chain carries TRBV11-2 and TRBJ1-5; D gene uncertain. Germline V gene data show CDR1 as SGHAT and CDR2 as FQNNGV. V shed 1 base and J shed 3 bases, with 13 bases lying between them. The CDR3 covers 16 residues. The CDR3 sequence is CASSLGDGRTNQPQHF. The CDR3 nucleotides are TGTGCCAGCAGCTTAGGCGATGGACGGACCAATCAGCCCCAGCATTTT.